The T cell receptor (beta chain) described here comes from a study of blood T cell repertoires in COVID-19. Seattle patient enrollment occurred during active infection, with longitudinal follow-up thereafter. Measured with immunoSEQ multiplex PCR; TCRdb has only the in-frame clones, and not every one. The repertoire holds more than 300,000 clones, with 88% as singletons. Only a few counts were recorded for this clone. Other DNA sequences in the sample encode the same CDR3. This CDR3 spans 13 amino acids. Trimming stripped 3 bases from V and 4 bases from J, with 9 bases between. The germline CDR1 and CDR2 sequences are WSHSY and SAAADI.

The chain combines TRBV10-2 with TRBJ1-2, with a possible D match to TRBD1 (5 bases). The source of this sequence is a woman in her sixties or seventies with COVID-19, enrolled during active disease. Sequencing used peripheral blood. The CDR3 is CASSDGGGYGYTF. CDR3 bases: TGCGCCAGCAGTGATGGGGGGGGCTATGGCTACACCTTC.